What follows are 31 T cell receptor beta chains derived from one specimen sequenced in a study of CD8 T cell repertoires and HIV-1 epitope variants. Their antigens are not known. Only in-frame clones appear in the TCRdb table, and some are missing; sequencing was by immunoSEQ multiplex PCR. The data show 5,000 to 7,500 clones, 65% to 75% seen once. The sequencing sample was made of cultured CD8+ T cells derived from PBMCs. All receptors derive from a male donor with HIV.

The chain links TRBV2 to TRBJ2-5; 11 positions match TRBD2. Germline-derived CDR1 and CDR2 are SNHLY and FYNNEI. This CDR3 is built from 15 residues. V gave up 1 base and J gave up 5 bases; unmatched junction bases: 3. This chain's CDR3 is CASSEGLAGSETQYF. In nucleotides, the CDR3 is TGTGCCAGCAGTGAAGGACTAGCGGGATCGGAGACCCAGTACTTC.

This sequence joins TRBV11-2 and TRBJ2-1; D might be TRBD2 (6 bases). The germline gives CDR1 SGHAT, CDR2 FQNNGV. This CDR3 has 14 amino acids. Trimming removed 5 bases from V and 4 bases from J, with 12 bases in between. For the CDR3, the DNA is TGTGCCAGCAGCGGGGGACTTAATTACAATGAGCAGTTCTTC. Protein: CASSGGLNYNEQFF.

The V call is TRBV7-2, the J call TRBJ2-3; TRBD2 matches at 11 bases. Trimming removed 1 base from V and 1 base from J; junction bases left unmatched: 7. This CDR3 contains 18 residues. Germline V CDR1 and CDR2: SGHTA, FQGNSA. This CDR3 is CASSLVAGGPLGTDTQYF. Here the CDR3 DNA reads TGTGCCAGCAGCTTAGTAGCGGGAGGGCCCTTGGGCACAGATACGCAGTATTTT.

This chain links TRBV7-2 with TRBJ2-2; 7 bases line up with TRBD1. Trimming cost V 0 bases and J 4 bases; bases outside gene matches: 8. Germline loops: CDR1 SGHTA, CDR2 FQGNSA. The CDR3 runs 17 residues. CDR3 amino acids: CASSLAHTGQFTGELFF. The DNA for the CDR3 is TGTGCCAGCAGCTTAGCGCATACGGGACAGTTCACCGGGGAGCTGTTTTTT.

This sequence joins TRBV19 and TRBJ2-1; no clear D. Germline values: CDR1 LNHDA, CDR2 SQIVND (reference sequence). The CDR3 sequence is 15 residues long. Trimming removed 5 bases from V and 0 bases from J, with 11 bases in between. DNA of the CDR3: TGTGCCAGTAGTCTGGTCATTAGCTCCTACAATGAGCAGTTCTTC. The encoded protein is CASSLVISSYNEQFF.

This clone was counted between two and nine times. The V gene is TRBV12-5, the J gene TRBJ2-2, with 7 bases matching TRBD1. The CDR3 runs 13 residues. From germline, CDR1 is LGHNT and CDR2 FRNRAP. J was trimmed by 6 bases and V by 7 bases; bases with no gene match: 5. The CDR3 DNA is TGTGCTAGTGCCAGACAGGGTCCCGGGGAGCTGTTTTTT. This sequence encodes CASARQGPGELFF.

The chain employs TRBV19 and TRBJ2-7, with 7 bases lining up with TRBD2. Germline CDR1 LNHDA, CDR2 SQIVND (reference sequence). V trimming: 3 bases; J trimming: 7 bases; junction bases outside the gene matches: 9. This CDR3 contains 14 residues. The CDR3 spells CASSITGGSGEQYF. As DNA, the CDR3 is TGTGCCAGTAGTATTACCGGGGGGTCTGGAGAGCAGTACTTC.

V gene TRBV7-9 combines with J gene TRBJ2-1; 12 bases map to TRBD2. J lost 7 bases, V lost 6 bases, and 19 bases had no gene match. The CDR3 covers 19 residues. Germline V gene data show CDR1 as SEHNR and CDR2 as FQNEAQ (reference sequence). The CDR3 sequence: CASSQNLGLAGIVGNEQFF. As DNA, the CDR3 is TGTGCCAGCAGTCAAAACCTAGGACTAGCGGGAATCGTGGGGAATGAGCAGTTCTTC.

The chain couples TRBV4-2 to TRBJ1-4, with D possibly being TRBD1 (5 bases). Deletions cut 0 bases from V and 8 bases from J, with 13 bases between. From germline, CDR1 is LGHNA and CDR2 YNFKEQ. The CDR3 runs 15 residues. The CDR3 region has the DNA TGTGCCAGCAGCCAAGATCCGACACCAGGGGAAAAACTGTTTTTT. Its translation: CASSQDPTPGEKLFF.

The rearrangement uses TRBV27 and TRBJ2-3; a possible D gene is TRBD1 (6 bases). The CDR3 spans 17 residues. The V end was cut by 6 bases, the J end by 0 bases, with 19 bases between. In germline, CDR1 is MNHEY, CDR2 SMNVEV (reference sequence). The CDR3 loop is CASSFQTGPHSTDTQYF. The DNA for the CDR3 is TGTGCCAGCAGCTTCCAGACAGGCCCTCATAGCACAGATACGCAGTATTTT.

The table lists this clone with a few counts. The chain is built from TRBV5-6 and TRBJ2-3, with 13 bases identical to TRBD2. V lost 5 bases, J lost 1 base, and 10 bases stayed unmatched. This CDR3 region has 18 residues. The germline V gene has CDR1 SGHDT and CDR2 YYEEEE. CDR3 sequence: CASSAGLAGAWGTDTQYF. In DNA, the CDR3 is TGTGCCAGCAGTGCTGGACTAGCGGGAGCGTGGGGCACAGATACGCAGTATTTT. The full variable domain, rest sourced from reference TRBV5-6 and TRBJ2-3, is DAGVTQSPTHLIKTRGQQVTLRCSPKSGHDTVSWYQQALGQGPQFIFQYYEEEERQRGNFPDRFSGHQFPNYSSELNVNALLLGDSALYLCASSAGLAGAWGTDTQYFGPGTRLTVL.

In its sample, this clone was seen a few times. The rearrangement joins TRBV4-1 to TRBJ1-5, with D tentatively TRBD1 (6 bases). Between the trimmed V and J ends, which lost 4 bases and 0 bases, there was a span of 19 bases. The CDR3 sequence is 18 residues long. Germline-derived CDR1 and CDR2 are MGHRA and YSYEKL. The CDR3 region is CASSPRDTLGISNQPQHF. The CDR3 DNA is TGCGCCAGCAGCCCCCGGGACACGCTAGGGATTAGCAATCAGCCCCAGCATTTT.

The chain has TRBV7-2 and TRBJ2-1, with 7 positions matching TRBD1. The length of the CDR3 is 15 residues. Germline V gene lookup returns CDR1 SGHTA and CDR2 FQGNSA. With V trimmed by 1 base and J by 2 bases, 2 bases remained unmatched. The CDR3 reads CASSLVGGAYNEQFF. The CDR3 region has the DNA TGTGCCAGCAGCTTAGTAGGGGGCGCCTACAATGAGCAGTTCTTC.

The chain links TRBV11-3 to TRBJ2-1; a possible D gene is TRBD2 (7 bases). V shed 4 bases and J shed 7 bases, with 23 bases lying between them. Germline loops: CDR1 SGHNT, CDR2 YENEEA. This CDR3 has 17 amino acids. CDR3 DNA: TGTGCCAGCAGCTCCCCCAACGGGGGGCCCCTCGGAAATGAGCAGTTCTTC. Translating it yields CASSSPNGGPLGNEQFF.

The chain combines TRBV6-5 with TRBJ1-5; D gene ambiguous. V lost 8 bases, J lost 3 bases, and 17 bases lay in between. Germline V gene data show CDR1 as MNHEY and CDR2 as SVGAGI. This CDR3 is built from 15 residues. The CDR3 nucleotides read TGTGCCAGCGGAGCTGACGCCCGAGACAATCAGCCCCAGCATTTT. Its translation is CASGADARDNQPQHF.

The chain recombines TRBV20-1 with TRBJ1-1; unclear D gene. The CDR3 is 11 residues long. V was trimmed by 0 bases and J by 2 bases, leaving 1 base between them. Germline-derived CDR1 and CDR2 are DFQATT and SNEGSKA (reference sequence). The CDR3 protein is CSARDNTEAFF. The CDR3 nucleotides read TGCAGTGCTAGAGATAACACTGAAGCTTTCTTT.

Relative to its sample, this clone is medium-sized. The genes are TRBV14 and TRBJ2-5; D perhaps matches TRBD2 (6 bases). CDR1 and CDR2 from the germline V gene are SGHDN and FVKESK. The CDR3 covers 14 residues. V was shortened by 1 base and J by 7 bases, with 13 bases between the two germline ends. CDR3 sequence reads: CASSQVRGRGTQYF. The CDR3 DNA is TGTGCCAGCAGCCAAGTGCGGGGCCGGGGGACCCAGTACTTC. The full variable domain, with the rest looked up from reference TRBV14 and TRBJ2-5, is EAGVTQFPSHSVIEKGQTVTLRCDPISGHDNLYWYRRVMGKEIKFLLHFVKESKQDESGMPNNRFLAERTGGTYSTLKVQPAELEDSGVYFCASSQVRGRGTQYFGPGTRLLVL.

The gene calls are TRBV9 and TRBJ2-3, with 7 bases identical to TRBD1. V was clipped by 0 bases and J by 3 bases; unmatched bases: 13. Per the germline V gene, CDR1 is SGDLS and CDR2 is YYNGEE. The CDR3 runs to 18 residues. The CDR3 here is CASSVVGDREFRTDTQYF. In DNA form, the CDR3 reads TGTGCCAGCAGCGTAGTGGGTGACAGGGAGTTTAGAACAGATACGCAGTATTTT.

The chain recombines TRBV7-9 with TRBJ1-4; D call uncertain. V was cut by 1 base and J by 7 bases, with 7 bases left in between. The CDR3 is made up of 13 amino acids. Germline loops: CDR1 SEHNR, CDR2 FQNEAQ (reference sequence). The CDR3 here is CASSLVGTEKLFF. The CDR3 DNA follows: TGTGCCAGCAGCTTAGTGGGAACTGAAAAACTGTTTTTT.

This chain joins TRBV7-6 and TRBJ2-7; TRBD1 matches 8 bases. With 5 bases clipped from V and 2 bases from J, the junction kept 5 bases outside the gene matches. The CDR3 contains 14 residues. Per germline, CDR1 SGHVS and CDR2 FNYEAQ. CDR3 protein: CASSPRDRTYEQYF. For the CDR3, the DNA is TGTGCCAGCAGCCCCCGGGACAGGACCTACGAGCAGTACTTC.

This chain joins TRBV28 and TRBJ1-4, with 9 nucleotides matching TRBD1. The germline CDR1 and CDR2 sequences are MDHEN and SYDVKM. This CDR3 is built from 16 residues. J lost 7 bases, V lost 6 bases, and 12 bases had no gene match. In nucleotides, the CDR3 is TGTGCCAGCAGCTCCGGACAGGGGAGTTGGAGTGAAAAACTGTTTTTT. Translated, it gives CASSSGQGSWSEKLFF.

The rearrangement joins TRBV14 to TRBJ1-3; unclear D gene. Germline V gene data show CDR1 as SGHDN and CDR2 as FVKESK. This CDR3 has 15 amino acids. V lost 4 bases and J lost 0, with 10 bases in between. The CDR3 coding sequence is TGTGCCAGCAGCCTAGGTTTGAGCTCTGGAAACACCATATATTTT. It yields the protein CASSLGLSSGNTIYF.

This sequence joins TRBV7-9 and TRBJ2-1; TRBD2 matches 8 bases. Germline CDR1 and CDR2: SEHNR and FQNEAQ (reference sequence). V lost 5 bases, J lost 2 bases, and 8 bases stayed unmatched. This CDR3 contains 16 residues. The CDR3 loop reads CASSPLRTSPYNEQFF. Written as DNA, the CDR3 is TGTGCCAGCAGCCCACTAAGGACTAGCCCCTACAATGAGCAGTTCTTC. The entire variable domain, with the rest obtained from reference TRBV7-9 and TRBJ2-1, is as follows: DTGVSQNPRHKITKRGQNVTFRCDPISEHNRLYWYRQTLGQGPEFLTYFQNEAQLEKSRLLSDRFSAERPKGSFSTLEIQRTEQGDSAMYLCASSPLRTSPYNEQFFGPGTRLTVL.

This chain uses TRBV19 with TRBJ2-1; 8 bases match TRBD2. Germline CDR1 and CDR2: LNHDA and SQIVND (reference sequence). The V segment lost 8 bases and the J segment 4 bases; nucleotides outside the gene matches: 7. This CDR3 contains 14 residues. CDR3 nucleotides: TGTGCCAGTGCAGCGGGGGTTATATACAATGAGCAGTTCTTC. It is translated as CASAAGVIYNEQFF.

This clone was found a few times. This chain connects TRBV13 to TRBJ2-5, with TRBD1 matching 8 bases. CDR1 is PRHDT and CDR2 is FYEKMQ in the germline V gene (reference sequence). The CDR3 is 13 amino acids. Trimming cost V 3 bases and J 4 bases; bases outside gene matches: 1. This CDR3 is CASSLGTGETQYF. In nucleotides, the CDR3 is TGTGCCAGCAGCTTGGGGACAGGAGAGACCCAGTACTTC.

CDR3 sequence (DNA): TGTGCCAGTCTTGATCACGCCTACAATGAGCAGTTCTTC. This sequence encodes CASLDHAYNEQFF. The chain links TRBV19 to TRBJ2-1, with D unresolved. The germline V gene has CDR1 LNHDA and CDR2 SQIVND (reference sequence). CDR3 length equals 13 residues. Trimming cost V 8 bases and J 2 bases, with 10 bases left between them.

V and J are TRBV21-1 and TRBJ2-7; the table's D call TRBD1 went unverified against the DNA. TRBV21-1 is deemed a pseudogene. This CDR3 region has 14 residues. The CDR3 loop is CASSNRDSTYEQYF. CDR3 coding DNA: TGTGCCAGCAGCAACCGGGACAGCACCTACGAGCAGTACTTC.

DNA of the CDR3: TGTGCCAGCAGCAAAGTTCGGCAGGGGGATTATAGCTCCTACGAGCAGTACTTC. It yields the protein CASSKVRQGDYSSYEQYF. The chain combines TRBV21-1 with TRBJ2-7; whether TRBD1, the table's D call, matches the DNA was not checked. TRBV21-1 constitutes a pseudogene. CDR3 length: 18 residues.

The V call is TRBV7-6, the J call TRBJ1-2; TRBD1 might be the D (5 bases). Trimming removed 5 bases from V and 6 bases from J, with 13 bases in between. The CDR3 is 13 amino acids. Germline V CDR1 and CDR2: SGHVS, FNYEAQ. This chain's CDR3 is CASSEGVGDGYTF. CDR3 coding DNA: TGTGCCAGCAGCGAAGGGGTTGGGGATGGCTACACCTTC.

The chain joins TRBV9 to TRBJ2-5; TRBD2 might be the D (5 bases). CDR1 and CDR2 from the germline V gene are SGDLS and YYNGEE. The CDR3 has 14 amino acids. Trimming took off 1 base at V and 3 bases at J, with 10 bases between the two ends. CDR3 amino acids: CASSVLGGKETQYF. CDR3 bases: TGTGCCAGCAGCGTATTAGGAGGTAAAGAGACCCAGTACTTC.

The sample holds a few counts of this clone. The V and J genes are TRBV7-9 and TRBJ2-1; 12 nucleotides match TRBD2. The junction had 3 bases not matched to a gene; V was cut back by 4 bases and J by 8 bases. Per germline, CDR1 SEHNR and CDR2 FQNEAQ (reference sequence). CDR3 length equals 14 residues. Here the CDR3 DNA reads TGTGCCAGCAGCTGGACTAGCGGGAACGATGAGCAGTTCTTC. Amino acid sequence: CASSWTSGNDEQFF.